This T cell receptor (beta chain) was profiled in a study of T cells after yellow fever vaccination. Study summary: Fractions low in cell number were prepared with SMART-Seq v4 Ultra Low Input.

Trimming pared 3 bases from V and 1 base from J, leaving 9 bases between. The CDR3 totals 14 residues. TCRdb re-analysed the 5' RACE reads in MiXCR, keeping a single row per CDR3 protein. The table lists about 220,000 distinct CDR3 sequences, approximately 3% of them singletons. This clonotype was sampled from a man aged 18 to 29 who received the YFV17D yellow fever vaccine. The sequencing here drew on CD4+ T cells sorted from PBMCs, taken 10 days after the yellow fever booster vaccination. This rearrangement joins TRBV12-3 or TRBV12-4 to TRBJ1-1, with no clear D. Written as DNA, the CDR3 is TGTGCCAGCAGTTTGCACACGGGGAACACTGAAGCTTTCTTT. Residues: CASSLHTGNTEAFF.